What follows describes a single T cell receptor beta chain. Its specificity is unknown. Using immunoSEQ multiplex PCR, the repertoire was profiled, and TCRdb retains in-frame clones only, with some absent. This table holds about 58,000 clones, 80% to 90% found once. The entry originates in a study of OX40 agonist ivuxolimab in advanced cancers. General study points: The average count of expanded clones was higher among CD8+ T cells than among CD4+.

There are 13 residues in the CDR3. The germline V gene has CDR1 LNHDA and CDR2 SQIVND (reference sequence). V lost 4 bases and J lost 5, with 9 bases in between. The gene calls are TRBV19 and TRBJ2-1; D is unclear. The specimen was CD4+ or CD8+ T cells sorted from blood, collected in a trial of the OX40 agonist ivuxolimab. This TCR derives from an adult with an advanced solid tumor such as melanoma, head and neck, liver or kidney cancer. CDR3 sequence: CASSTLMNNEQFF. Written as DNA, the CDR3 is TGTGCCAGTAGTACCCTAATGAACAATGAGCAGTTCTTC. The whole variable domain, filled in from reference TRBV19 and TRBJ2-1, reads DGGITQSPKYLFRKEGQNVTLSCEQNLNHDAMYWYRQDPGQGLRLIYYSQIVNDFQKGDIAEGYSVSREKKESFPLTVTSAQKNPTAFYLCASSTLMNNEQFFGPGTRLTVL.